This TCR beta chain was found in a study of cytomegalovirus exposure and HLA in healthy donors. The V end was cut by 0 bases, the J end by 0 bases, with 11 bases between. The germline CDR1 and CDR2 sequences are SGHTS and YDEGEE. The CDR3 totals 16 residues. Measured with immunoSEQ multiplex PCR; TCRdb has only the in-frame clones, and not every one. This sample has around 250,000 clones, with around 90% found just once. This chain connects TRBV5-8 to TRBJ2-3; possibly TRBD1 for D (5 bases). The sample consisted of PBMCs. This TCR was recovered from a woman aged 18-29 years in good health and CMV-seronegative. CDR3: CASSLGWTPSTDTQYF. CDR3 DNA: TGTGCCAGCAGCTTGGGATGGACACCCAGCACAGATACGCAGTATTTT.